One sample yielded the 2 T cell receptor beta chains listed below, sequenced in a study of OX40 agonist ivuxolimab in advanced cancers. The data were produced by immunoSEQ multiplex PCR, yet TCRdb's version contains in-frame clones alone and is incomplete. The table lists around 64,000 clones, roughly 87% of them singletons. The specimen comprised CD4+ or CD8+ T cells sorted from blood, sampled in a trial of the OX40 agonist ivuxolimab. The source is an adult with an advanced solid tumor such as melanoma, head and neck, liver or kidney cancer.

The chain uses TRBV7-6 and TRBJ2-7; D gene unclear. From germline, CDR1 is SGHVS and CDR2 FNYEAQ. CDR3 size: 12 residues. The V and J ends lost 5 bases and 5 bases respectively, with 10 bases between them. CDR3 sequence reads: CASSPSGDEQYF. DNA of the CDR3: TGTGCCAGCAGCCCTAGTGGGGACGAGCAGTACTTC.

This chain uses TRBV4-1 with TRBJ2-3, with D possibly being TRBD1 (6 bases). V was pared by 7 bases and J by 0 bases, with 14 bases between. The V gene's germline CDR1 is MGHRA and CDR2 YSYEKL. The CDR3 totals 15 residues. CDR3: CASKGWGLSTDTQYF. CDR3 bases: TGCGCCAGCAAAGGTTGGGGGCTGAGCACAGATACGCAGTATTTT.